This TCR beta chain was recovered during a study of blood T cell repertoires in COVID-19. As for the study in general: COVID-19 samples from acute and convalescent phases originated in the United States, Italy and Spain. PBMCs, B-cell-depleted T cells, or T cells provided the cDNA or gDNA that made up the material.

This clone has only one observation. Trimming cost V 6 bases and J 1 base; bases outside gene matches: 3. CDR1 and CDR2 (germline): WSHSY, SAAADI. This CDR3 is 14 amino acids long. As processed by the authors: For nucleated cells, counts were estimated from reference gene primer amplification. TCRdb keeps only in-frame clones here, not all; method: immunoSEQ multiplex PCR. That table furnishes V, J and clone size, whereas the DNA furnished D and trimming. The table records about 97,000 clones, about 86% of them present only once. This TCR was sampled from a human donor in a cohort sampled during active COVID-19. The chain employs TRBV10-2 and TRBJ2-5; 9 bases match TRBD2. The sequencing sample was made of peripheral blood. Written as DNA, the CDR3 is TGCGCCAGCAGGATGCGGGAGGGCCAAGAGACCCAGTACTTC. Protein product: CASRMREGQETQYF.